These 10 T cell receptor beta chains came from one sample sequenced in a study of OX40 agonist ivuxolimab in advanced cancers. Only in-frame clones appear in the TCRdb table, and some are missing; sequencing was by immunoSEQ multiplex PCR. Of about 89,000 clones in the sample, about 88% were seen once. This specimen consisted of CD4+ or CD8+ T cells sorted from blood, obtained in a trial of the OX40 agonist ivuxolimab. The origin of the receptors is an adult with an advanced solid tumor such as melanoma, head and neck, liver or kidney cancer.

CDR3: CASSQEGSSGVANTGELFF. CDR3 coding DNA: TGCGCCAGCAGCCAAGAAGGTTCCAGCGGGGTGGCGAACACCGGGGAGCTGTTTTTT. The chain combines TRBV4-1 with TRBJ2-2, with 7 bases aligning to TRBD2. The length of the CDR3 is 19 residues. The germline V gene has CDR1 MGHRA and CDR2 YSYEKL. Trimming removed 0 bases from V and 0 bases from J; junction bases left unmatched: 10.

Concerning this clone: Other DNA sequences in the sample encode the same CDR3. The chain combines TRBV19 with TRBJ1-2, with 9 bases lining up with TRBD1. The CDR3 is made up of 14 amino acids. J lost 4 bases, V lost 5 bases, and 5 bases had no gene match. Germline V gene sequence: CDR1 LNHDA, CDR2 SQIVND (reference sequence). Here the CDR3 reads CASSGGQGPYGYTF. In nucleotides, the CDR3 is TGTGCCAGTAGTGGGGGACAGGGTCCCTATGGCTACACCTTC.

Concerning this clone itself: This CDR3 is also generated by other DNA sequences in the sample. The chain joins TRBV11-2 to TRBJ2-3; 7 bases agree with TRBD2. There are 15 residues in the CDR3. Germline trimming cut 1 base from V and 2 bases from J; bases unmatched to any gene: 3. CDR1 SGHAT and CDR2 FQNNGV come from the germline V gene. The CDR3 nucleotides are TGTGCCAGCAGCTTAGCGGGGGGATACACAGATACGCAGTATTTT. Its translation: CASSLAGGYTDTQYF.

The rearrangement joins TRBV7-7 to TRBJ2-2; D is perhaps TRBD1 (6 bases). Germline V gene sequence: CDR1 SSHAT, CDR2 FNYEAQ (reference sequence). V was shortened by 11 bases and J by 3 bases, with 10 bases between the two germline ends. The CDR3 loop spans 12 amino acids. The DNA of the CDR3 is TGTGCCGGCTCAGGGGACACCGGGGAGCTGTTTTTT. Its protein product is CAGSGDTGELFF.

The chain recombines TRBV12-5 with TRBJ2-7; D uncertain. Looked up from germline, CDR1 is LGHNT and CDR2 is FRNRAP. This CDR3 is 12 amino acids long. Trimming cost V 5 bases and J 4 bases, with 9 bases left between them. The CDR3 protein is CASGGVEYEQYF. CDR3 in DNA: TGTGCTAGTGGTGGTGTTGAGTACGAGCAGTACTTC.

The chain links TRBV6-5 to TRBJ1-5; 9 nucleotides match TRBD1. The germline V gene has CDR1 MNHEY and CDR2 SVGAGI. V gave up 7 bases and J gave up 7 bases; unmatched junction bases: 8. This CDR3 comprises 14 residues. The CDR3 coding sequence is TGTGCCAGCAAGGAGACAGGGGGGGTGCAGCCCCAGCATTTT. Translating it yields CASKETGGVQPQHF.

The chain recombines TRBV19 with TRBJ2-5, with D perhaps matching TRBD1 (5 bases). Germline CDR1 is LNHDA and CDR2 is SQIVND (reference sequence). The CDR3 is made up of 14 amino acids. The V end lost 1 base, the J end lost 2 bases, and 8 bases lay between the germline ends. The CDR3 here is CASSIGQGQETQYF. CDR3 sequence (DNA): TGTGCCAGTAGTATAGGTCAGGGACAAGAGACCCAGTACTTC.

This rearrangement joins TRBV2 to TRBJ1-5; 8 nucleotides line up with TRBD1. CDR3 length equals 13 residues. The ends lost 7 bases at V and 5 bases at J; junction bases unmatched: 4. Germline CDR1 SNHLY, CDR2 FYNNEI. In DNA, the CDR3 is TGTGCCAGCAATTGGGGACAGGATCAGCCCCAGCATTTT. The encoded protein is CASNWGQDQPQHF. The variable domain in full, completed from reference TRBV2 and TRBJ1-5, reads EPEVTQTPSHQVTQMGQEVILRCVPISNHLYFYWYRQILGQKVEFLVSFYNNEISEKSEIFDDQFSVERPDGSNFTLKIRSTKLEDSAMYFCASNWGQDQPQHFGDGTRLSIL.

The sample holds a few counts of this clone. This sequence joins TRBV20-1 and TRBJ1-1, with D unclear. This CDR3 spans 11 amino acids. V lost 3 bases, J lost 11 bases, and 13 bases lay in between. The V gene's germline CDR1 is DFQATT and CDR2 SNEGSKA (reference sequence). CDR3 bases: TGCAGTGCTAGCGGAGCCTGGTGGGCTTTCTTT. Translating gives CSASGAWWAFF.

V and J are TRBV5-1 and TRBJ1-4; D uncertain. Trimming left V 6 bases short and J 8 bases short, with 14 bases between. Germline-derived CDR1 and CDR2 are SGHRS and YFSETQ. The CDR3 is made up of 13 amino acids. CDR3 nucleotides: TGCGCCAGCAAGCAGGACCTGAACGAAAAACTGTTTTTT. This encodes CASKQDLNEKLFF.